This T cell receptor (beta chain) is drawn from a study of CD8 T cells in Susac syndrome. Study information: Patients with Susac syndrome were therapy-naive, on corticosteroids, or on intravenous immunoglobulin alone at the time that blood was drawn.

With 6 bases removed from V and 2 bases from J, the gap between germline ends came to 16 bases. Germline V gene data show CDR1 as SQVTM and CDR2 as ANQGSEA. This CDR3 has 14 residues. Reverse transcription used about 0.45 to 1 ug RNA and random hexamers. A multiplex approach, immunoSEQ multiplex PCR, amplified TCR beta CDR3 across 54 Vbeta and 13 Jbeta. TCRdb used MiXCR to reprocess the immunoSEQ multiplex PCR reads, holding one entry per CDR3 protein. The table includes around 130,000 distinct CDR3 sequences, 90% to 95% detected once. Study-wide points: The study's TCR sequencing and HLA analysis covered a relatively small number of individuals, and the study acknowledged this.

A note on this clonotype: What it binds is unknown.

TCR beta sequences were obtained from blood CD8+ and CD4+ T cells. This clonotype was obtained from a human donor with Susac syndrome. The rearrangement uses TRBV29-1 and TRBJ1-2; possibly TRBD1 for D (5 bases). Sequencing input: CD8+ T cells from PBMCs. CDR3 sequence: CSVDQSRGNYGYTF. The CDR3 DNA follows: TGCAGCGTCGACCAAAGTAGGGGCAACTATGGCTACACCTTC.